The 26 T cell receptor beta chains reported below all come from one sample, sequenced in a study of early T cells in non-severe SARS-CoV-2 infection. TCRdb processed the 5' RACE reads anew with MiXCR; each CDR3 protein has one entry. The sample lists over 50,000 distinct CDR3 sequences; roughly 8.2% were seen once. The sample in question was whole blood, obtained at baseline. These receptors were obtained from an adult who was a healthcare worker with PCR-confirmed SARS-CoV-2 infection or an uninfected control (not recorded which).

DNA for the CDR3: TGTGCTAGTGGTTTGGGGGGACTAGCCCGTACGCAGTATTTT. Translation gives CASGLGGLARTQYF. The V and J genes are TRBV12-5 and TRBJ2-3; 9 bases match TRBD2. Germline CDR1 reads LGHNT; CDR2 reads FRNRAP. V was clipped by 1 base and J by 8 bases; unmatched bases: 4. CDR3 length: 14 amino acids.

This clonotype was seen many times. The chain uses TRBV10-3 and TRBJ1-6; D unclear. There are 13 residues in the CDR3. The germline gives CDR1 ENHRY, CDR2 SYGVKD. Trimming removed 10 bases from V and 6 bases from J, with 13 bases in between. Here the CDR3 DNA reads TGTGCCAACACAGCGGACCGTAATTCACCCCTCCACTTT. Translation gives CANTADRNSPLHF.

Many counts were recorded for this clonotype. The rearrangement uses TRBV3-1 and TRBJ2-1; D may match TRBD1 or TRBD2 (5 bases each). Per germline, CDR1 LGHDT and CDR2 YNNKEL (reference sequence). The CDR3 has 16 residues. V was cut by 1 base and J by 2 bases, with 12 bases left in between. The CDR3 sequence is CASSQVWGRPYNEQFF. The CDR3 coding sequence is TGTGCCAGCAGCCAAGTTTGGGGGAGACCCTACAATGAGCAGTTCTTC.

This clonotype is medium-sized by share. The chain couples TRBV6-2 or TRBV6-3 to TRBJ2-2; no clear D. The germline CDR1 and CDR2 sequences are MNHEY and SVGEGT. CDR3 length equals 14 residues. V shed 7 bases and J shed 6 bases, with 15 bases lying between them. DNA of the CDR3: TGTGCCAGCACCCCGCAGGCTCCAGCCGGGGAGCTGTTTTTT. This sequence encodes CASTPQAPAGELFF.

The J gene is TRBJ1-1, the V gene TRBV4-1, with 8 bases that match TRBD1. The CDR3 covers 17 residues. Germline V lookup: CDR1 MGHRA, CDR2 YSYEKL. The junction had 11 bases not matched to a gene; V was cut back by 4 bases and J by 1 base. CDR3 coding DNA: TGCGCCAGCAGCCCCCTCGGGCCAGGGGGCCAGAACACTGAAGCTTTCTTT. Its protein product is CASSPLGPGGQNTEAFF.

This clonotype was seen repeatedly, ten times or more. This chain uses TRBV20-1 with TRBJ1-2, with a weak D call TRBD1 (5 bases). V lost 0 bases, J lost 3 bases, and 14 bases lay in between. This CDR3 region has 15 residues. The germline CDR1 and CDR2 sequences are DFQATT and SNEGSKA (reference sequence). CDR3 in DNA: TGCAGTGCTAGAGATCCTGCAGGGCCCGACTATGGCTACACCTTC. Its translation is CSARDPAGPDYGYTF.

This clonotype was seen many times. The chain employs TRBV7-8 and TRBJ2-3; possible D gene TRBD1, 5 bases. The CDR3 has 16 amino acids. Germline assignment: CDR1 SGHVS and CDR2 FQNEAQ. V shed 5 bases and J shed 0 bases, with 15 bases lying between them. The CDR3 loop is CASSKLGVSSTDTQYF. CDR3 DNA: TGTGCCAGCAGCAAGTTAGGGGTTTCTAGCACAGATACGCAGTATTTT. Full variable domain (remainder filled in from reference TRBV7-8 and TRBJ2-3): GAGVSQSPRYKVAKRGQDVALRCDPISGHVSLFWYQQALGQGPEFLTYFQNEAQLDKSGLPSDRFFAERPEGSVSTLKIQRTQQEDSAVYLCASSKLGVSSTDTQYFGPGTRLTVL.

This clonotype showed up many times. The chain is built from TRBV7-2 and TRBJ1-6; D not resolved. Trimming cost V 4 bases and J 10 bases, with 17 bases left between them. The CDR3 runs to 15 residues. In germline, CDR1 is SGHTA, CDR2 FQGNSA. CDR3 sequence (DNA): TGTGCCAGCAGCTCCCGGGCGGGTAATTCATCACCCCTCCACTTT. Its protein is CASSSRAGNSSPLHF.

This clonotype was found a few times. CDR3 in DNA: TGTGCCTGGAGGAAGGACAGTCGGAATTCACCCCTCCACTTT. The encoded protein is CAWRKDSRNSPLHF. The rearrangement links TRBV30 to TRBJ1-6; perhaps TRBD1 as D (6 bases). V lost 3 bases and J lost 7, with 13 bases in between. The CDR3 consists of 14 residues. Germline V CDR1 and CDR2: GTSNPN, SVGIG (reference sequence).

This clonotype was counted at least ten times. This chain uses TRBV10-3 with TRBJ2-3; 14 bases agree with TRBD2. The CDR3 is 18 amino acids. Germline CDR1 is ENHRY and CDR2 is SYGVKD. After removal of 3 bases from V and 1 base from J, the junction contained 6 bases not matched to a gene. This CDR3 is CAISDPGLAGVGTDTQYF. CDR3 bases: TGTGCCATCAGTGACCCGGGACTAGCGGGAGTGGGCACAGATACGCAGTATTTT.

This clonotype was detected ten times or more. The rearrangement joins TRBV12-5 to TRBJ2-1, with 7 bases matching TRBD2. Germline values: CDR1 LGHNT, CDR2 FRNRAP. Trimming removed 3 bases from V and 3 bases from J; junction bases left unmatched: 5. The CDR3 is 15 residues long. The CDR3 nucleotides read TGTGCTAGTGGTTTAAGCGGGGTGGGCTACAATGAGCAGTTCTTC. It specifies CASGLSGVGYNEQFF.

This rearrangement joins TRBV10-3 to TRBJ1-5; a possible D gene is TRBD1 (5 bases). The V end was cut by 2 bases, the J end by 3 bases, with 14 bases between. The CDR3 runs to 16 residues. Germline loops: CDR1 ENHRY, CDR2 SYGVKD. CDR3 DNA sequence: TGTGCCATCAGTGAGGGTATGCAGGGCCTCAATCAGCCCCAGCATTTT. Its translation: CAISEGMQGLNQPQHF.

This clonotype has at least ten counts. One end of the junction is discordant with germline, which a read error may explain. CDR3 protein: CASSLRTAGANVLIF. CDR3 bases: TGTGCCAGCAGTTTACGTACGGCTGGGGCCAACGTCCTGATTTTC. The gene calls are TRBV12-3 or TRBV12-4 and TRBJ2-6, with D possibly TRBD1 on 5 matching bases. The CDR3 spans 15 residues.

This clonotype was detected only a few times. V and J are TRBV5-1 and TRBJ2-7; D gene uncertain. Trimming shortened V by 0 bases and J by 4 bases, and 5 bases separated the two germline ends. Germline assignment: CDR1 SGHRS and CDR2 YFSETQ. The CDR3 length is 12 residues. CDR3 protein: CASSLEGYEQYF. The DNA of the CDR3 is TGCGCCAGCAGCTTGGAAGGGTACGAGCAGTACTTC.

The rearrangement joins TRBV5-5 to TRBJ2-5, with TRBD1 identical over 10 bases. The CDR3 length is 18 residues. The germline V gene encodes CDR1 SGHKS and CDR2 YYEKEE (reference sequence). V was pared by 2 bases and J by 5 bases, with 15 bases of the junction left unmatched. CDR3 in DNA: TGTGCCAGCAGCTTACCCTCACTCCGGGACAGGGGAAAGGAGACCCAGTACTTC. Its translation: CASSLPSLRDRGKETQYF.

This clonotype turned up a few times. This chain links TRBV19 with TRBJ2-2; D could derive from TRBD1 or TRBD2 (6 bases each). CDR1 and CDR2 (germline): LNHDA, SQIVND (reference sequence). The germline V and J ends were trimmed by 7 bases and 7 bases, with 13 bases remaining between them. The CDR3 length is 13 residues. The chain's CDR3 is CASTEGGGGELFF. The CDR3 DNA is TGTGCCAGTACCGAGGGGGGAGGCGGGGAGCTGTTTTTT. Combining the CDR3 with reference TRBV19 and TRBJ2-2 gives the whole variable domain DGGITQSPKYLFRKEGQNVTLSCEQNLNHDAMYWYRQDPGQGLRLIYYSQIVNDFQKGDIAEGYSVSREKKESFPLTVTSAQKNPTAFYLCASTEGGGGELFFGEGSRLTVL.

In this sample, this clonotype turned up many times. The chain is built from TRBV2 and TRBJ2-2; D remains ambiguous. The CDR3 length is 12 residues. Germline V gene sequence: CDR1 SNHLY, CDR2 FYNNEI. V dropped 7 bases and J dropped 6 bases, with 9 bases sitting between them. This CDR3 is CASKGDAGELFF. The CDR3 DNA is TGTGCCAGCAAGGGTGACGCCGGGGAGCTGTTTTTT.

This clonotype is categorized as large. The chain employs TRBV7-8 and TRBJ2-7, with 8 nucleotides matching TRBD2. Germline V lookup: CDR1 SGHVS, CDR2 FQNEAQ. This CDR3 has 15 amino acids. Trimming cost V 2 bases and J 0 bases; bases outside gene matches: 3. CDR3 sequence reads: CASSLWSGGSYEQYF. As DNA, the CDR3 is TGTGCCAGCAGCTTATGGAGCGGGGGCTCCTACGAGCAGTACTTC.

The J gene is TRBJ2-3, the V gene TRBV6-5; a possible D gene is TRBD2 (5 bases). V was shortened by 8 bases and J by 5 bases, with 14 bases between the two germline ends. This CDR3 spans 13 amino acids. Germline V CDR1 and CDR2: MNHEY, SVGAGI. The DNA for the CDR3 is TGTGCCAGCGCCGCAACCCGGGAAGATACGCAGTATTTT. Residues: CASAATREDTQYF.

J is TRBJ2-7 and V is TRBV11-2, with a tentative D call TRBD2 (5 bases). Germline CDR1 and CDR2: SGHAT and FQNNGV. This CDR3 spans 16 amino acids. Trimming removed 2 bases at V and 1 base at J, with 15 bases between. CDR3 region: CASSLFATEASYEQYF. The CDR3 DNA sequence: TGTGCCAGCAGCTTATTTGCCACGGAGGCGTCCTACGAGCAGTACTTC.

There are many counts of this clonotype. The chain has TRBV24-1 and TRBJ2-7, with D maybe TRBD2 (5 bases). Germline CDR1 and CDR2: KGHDR and SFDVKD. This CDR3 comprises 14 residues. V lost 6 bases to trimming and J lost 3 bases, with 14 bases between them. CDR3 DNA sequence: TGTGCCACCAGTTACCCTAGCCGGCTCTACGAGCAGTACTTC. It translates to CATSYPSRLYEQYF.

The rearrangement links TRBV10-3 to TRBJ2-7; a weak D match, TRBD2 (6 bases). V was pared by 8 bases and J by 6 bases, with 14 bases between. Germline CDR1 and CDR2: ENHRY and SYGVKD. This CDR3 spans 12 amino acids. CDR3: CAIALDSGEQYF. CDR3 nucleotides: TGTGCCATCGCCCTAGATAGCGGCGAGCAGTACTTC.

This clonotype was counted between two and nine times. The chain recombines TRBV20-1 with TRBJ2-7; 9 bases line up with TRBD2. The CDR3 length is 17 residues. CDR1 is DFQATT, CDR2 SNEGSKA, per germline (reference sequence). Trimming at V came to 0 bases and at J to 3 bases, leaving 12 bases not matched to a gene. The CDR3 bases are TGCAGTGCTAGAGATCGGGTGACTAGCGGAAACTTCTACGAGCAGTACTTC. Translation gives CSARDRVTSGNFYEQYF.

A few counts support this clonotype. This chain uses TRBV27 with TRBJ2-7; D may be TRBD2 (6 bases). Trimming removed 5 bases from V and 1 base from J, with 15 bases in between. This CDR3 has 15 residues. CDR1 is MNHEY, CDR2 SMNVEV, per germline (reference sequence). The CDR3 sequence: CASSPPSTSSYEQYF. CDR3 nucleotide sequence: TGTGCCAGCAGTCCACCGTCGACTAGTTCCTACGAGCAGTACTTC.

This clonotype has more than one count but fewer than ten. This sequence joins TRBV3-1 and TRBJ1-3; 11 bases are shared with TRBD1. Trimming took 5 bases from V and 0 from J; bases not matched to a gene: 6. The CDR3 runs to 17 residues. CDR1 LGHDT and CDR2 YNNKEL come from the germline V gene (reference sequence). The DNA for the CDR3 is TGTGCCAGCAGCTTCCGGACAGGGGGCAGCTCTGGAAACACCATATATTTT. This sequence encodes CASSFRTGGSSGNTIYF.

The chain recombines TRBV5-4 with TRBJ2-2; 7 bases map to TRBD1. The CDR3 length is 15 residues. The germline V gene has CDR1 SGHNT and CDR2 YYREEE (reference sequence). The ends lost 4 bases at V and 0 bases at J; junction bases unmatched: 3. The CDR3 spells CASSRTGANTGELFF. The CDR3 coding sequence is TGTGCCAGCAGCAGAACAGGGGCGAACACCGGGGAGCTGTTTTTT.